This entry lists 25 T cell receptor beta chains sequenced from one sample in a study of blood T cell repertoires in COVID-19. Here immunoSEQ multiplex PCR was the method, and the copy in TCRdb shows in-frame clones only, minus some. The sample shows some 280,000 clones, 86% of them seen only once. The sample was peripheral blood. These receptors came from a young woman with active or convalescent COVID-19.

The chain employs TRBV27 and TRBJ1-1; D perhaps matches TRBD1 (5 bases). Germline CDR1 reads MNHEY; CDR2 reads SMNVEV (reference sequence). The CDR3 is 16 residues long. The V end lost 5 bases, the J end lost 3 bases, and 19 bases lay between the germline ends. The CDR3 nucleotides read TGTGCCAGCAGTCCTCGTAGGGGATCTTTGTACACTGAAGCTTTCTTT. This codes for CASSPRRGSLYTEAFF.

The CDR3 here is CASSIIVQGKGELFF. The CDR3 nucleotides read TGTGCCAGTAGTATAATCGTTCAGGGGAAAGGGGAGCTGTTTTTT. The chain links TRBV19 to TRBJ2-2, with D maybe TRBD1 (6 bases). Trimming took 2 bases from V and 8 from J, leaving 15 bases between them. This CDR3 has 15 amino acids. Germline lookup yields CDR1 LNHDA and CDR2 SQIVND (reference sequence).

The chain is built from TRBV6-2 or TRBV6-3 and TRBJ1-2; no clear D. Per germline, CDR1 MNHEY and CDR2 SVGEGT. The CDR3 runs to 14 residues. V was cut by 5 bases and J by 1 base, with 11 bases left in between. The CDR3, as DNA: TGTGCCAGCAGTAGAGCAAGCTTTAACTATGGCTACACCTTC. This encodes CASSRASFNYGYTF.

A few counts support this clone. For the CDR3, the DNA is TGTGCCAGCAGCTCCCCGACATTCTCCTATAATTCACCCCTCCACTTT. It specifies CASSSPTFSYNSPLHF. The chain uses TRBV7-2 and TRBJ1-6; no clear D. V lost 4 bases and J lost 0, with 10 bases in between. Germline lookup yields CDR1 SGHTA and CDR2 FQGNSA. The CDR3 loop spans 16 amino acids.

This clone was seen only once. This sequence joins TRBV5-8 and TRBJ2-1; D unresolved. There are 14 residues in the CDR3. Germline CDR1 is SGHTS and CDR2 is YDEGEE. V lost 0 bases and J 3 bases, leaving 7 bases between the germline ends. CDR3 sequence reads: CASSLGSGYNEQFF. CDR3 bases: TGTGCCAGCAGCTTGGGGTCAGGCTACAATGAGCAGTTCTTC.

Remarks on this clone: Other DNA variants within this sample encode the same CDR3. CDR3 in amino acids: CASHRAGTGELFF. CDR3 nucleotide sequence: TGTGCCAGCCACAGGGCGGGCACCGGGGAGCTGTTTTTT. V is TRBV6-5 and J is TRBJ2-2; the D gene is possibly TRBD1 (6 bases). The CDR3 has 13 residues. Trimming shortened V by 8 bases and J by 4 bases, and 11 bases separated the two germline ends. Germline values: CDR1 MNHEY, CDR2 SVGAGI.

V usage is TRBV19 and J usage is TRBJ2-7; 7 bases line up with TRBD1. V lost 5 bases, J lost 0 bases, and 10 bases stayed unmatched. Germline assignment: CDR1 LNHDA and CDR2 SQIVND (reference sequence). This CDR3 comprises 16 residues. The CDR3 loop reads CASSPGGLATSYEQYF. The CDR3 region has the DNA TGTGCCAGTAGTCCAGGGGGTCTAGCCACCTCCTACGAGCAGTACTTC.

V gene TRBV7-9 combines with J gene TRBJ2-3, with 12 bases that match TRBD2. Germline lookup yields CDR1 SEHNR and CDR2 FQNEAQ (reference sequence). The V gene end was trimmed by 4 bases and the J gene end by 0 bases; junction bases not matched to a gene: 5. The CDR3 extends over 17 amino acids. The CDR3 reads CASSSRTSGDSTDTQYF. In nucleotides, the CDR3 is TGTGCCAGCAGCTCGCGGACTAGCGGGGACAGCACAGATACGCAGTATTTT.

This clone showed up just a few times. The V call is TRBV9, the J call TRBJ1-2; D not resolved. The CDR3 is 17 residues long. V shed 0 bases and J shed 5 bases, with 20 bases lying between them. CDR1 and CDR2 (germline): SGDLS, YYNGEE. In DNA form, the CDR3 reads TGTGCCAGCAGCGTAGCTTCTACTGGTTCATCTTTTTATGGCTACACCTTC. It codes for CASSVASTGSSFYGYTF.

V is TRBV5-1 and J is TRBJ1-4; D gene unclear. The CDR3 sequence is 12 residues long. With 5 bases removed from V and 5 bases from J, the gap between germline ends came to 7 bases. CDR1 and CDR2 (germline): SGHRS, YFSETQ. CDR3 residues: CASREGNEKLFF. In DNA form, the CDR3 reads TGCGCCAGCAGAGAGGGAAATGAAAAACTGTTTTTT.

CDR3 in amino acids: CASSETGGFYEQYF. The DNA of the CDR3 is TGTGCCAGCAGCGAGACAGGGGGGTTCTACGAGCAGTACTTC. J is TRBJ2-7 and V is TRBV6-5; TRBD1 matches 9 bases. The junction had 6 bases not matched to a gene; V was cut back by 6 bases and J by 3 bases. CDR3 size: 14 residues. CDR1 is MNHEY and CDR2 is SVGAGI in the germline V gene.

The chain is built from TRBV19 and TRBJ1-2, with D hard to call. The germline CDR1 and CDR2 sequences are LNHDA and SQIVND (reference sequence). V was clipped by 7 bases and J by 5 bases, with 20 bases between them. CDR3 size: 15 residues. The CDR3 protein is CASMGGAGRGYGYTF. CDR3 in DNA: TGTGCCAGTATGGGCGGCGCTGGGAGAGGATATGGCTACACCTTC. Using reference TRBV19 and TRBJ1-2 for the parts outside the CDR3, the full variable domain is DGGITQSPKYLFRKEGQNVTLSCEQNLNHDAMYWYRQDPGQGLRLIYYSQIVNDFQKGDIAEGYSVSREKKESFPLTVTSAQKNPTAFYLCASMGGAGRGYGYTFGSGTRLTVV.

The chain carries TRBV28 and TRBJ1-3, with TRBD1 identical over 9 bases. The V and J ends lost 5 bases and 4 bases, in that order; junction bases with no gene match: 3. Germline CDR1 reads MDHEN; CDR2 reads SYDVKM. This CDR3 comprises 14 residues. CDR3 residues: CASSGTGTGNTIYF. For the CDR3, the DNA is TGTGCCAGCAGTGGGACAGGGACCGGAAACACCATATATTTT.

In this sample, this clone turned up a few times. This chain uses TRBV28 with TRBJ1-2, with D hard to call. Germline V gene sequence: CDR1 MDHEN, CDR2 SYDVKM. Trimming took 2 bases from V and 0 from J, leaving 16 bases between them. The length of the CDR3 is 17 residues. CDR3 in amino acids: CASSLVRWGVPNYGYTF. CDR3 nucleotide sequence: TGTGCCAGCAGTTTAGTTAGGTGGGGAGTCCCTAACTATGGCTACACCTTC.

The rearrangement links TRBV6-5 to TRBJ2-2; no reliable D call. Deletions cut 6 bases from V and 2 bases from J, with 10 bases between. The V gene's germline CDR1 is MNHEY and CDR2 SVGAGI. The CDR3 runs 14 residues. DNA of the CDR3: TGTGCCAGCAGGAGGCCTACCAACACCGGGGAGCTGTTTTTT. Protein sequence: CASRRPTNTGELFF.

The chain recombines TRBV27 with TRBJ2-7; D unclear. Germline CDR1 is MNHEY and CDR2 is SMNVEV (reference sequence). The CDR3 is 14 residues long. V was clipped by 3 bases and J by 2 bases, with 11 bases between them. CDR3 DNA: TGTGCCAGCAGTTTGAACCCTGTAGCCTACGAGCAGTACTTC. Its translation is CASSLNPVAYEQYF.

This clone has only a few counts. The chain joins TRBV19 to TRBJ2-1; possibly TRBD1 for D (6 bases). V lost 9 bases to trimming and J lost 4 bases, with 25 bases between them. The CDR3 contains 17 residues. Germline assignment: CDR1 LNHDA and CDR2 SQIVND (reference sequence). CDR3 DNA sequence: TGTGCCAGAGAGAAGTGGACAGAGGTTTGGGGTTACAATGAGCAGTTCTTC. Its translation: CAREKWTEVWGYNEQFF.

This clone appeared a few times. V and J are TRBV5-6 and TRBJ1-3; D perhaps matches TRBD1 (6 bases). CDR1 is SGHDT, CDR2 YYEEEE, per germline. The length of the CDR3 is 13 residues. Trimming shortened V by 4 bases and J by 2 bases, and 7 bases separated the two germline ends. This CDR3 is CASSPGAGNTIYF. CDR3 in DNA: TGTGCCAGCAGCCCAGGGGCTGGAAACACCATATATTTT.

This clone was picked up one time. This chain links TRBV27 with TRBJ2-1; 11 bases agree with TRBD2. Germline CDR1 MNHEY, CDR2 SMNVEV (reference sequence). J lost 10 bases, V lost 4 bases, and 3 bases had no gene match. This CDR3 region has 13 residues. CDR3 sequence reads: CASSSRLAGEQFF. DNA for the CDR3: TGTGCCAGCAGTTCCCGACTAGCGGGAGAGCAGTTCTTC.

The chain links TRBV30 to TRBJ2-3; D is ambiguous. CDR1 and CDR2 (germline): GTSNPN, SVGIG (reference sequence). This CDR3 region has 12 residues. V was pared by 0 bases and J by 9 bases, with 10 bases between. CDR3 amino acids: CAWSVKTSTQYF. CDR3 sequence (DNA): TGTGCCTGGAGTGTAAAGACAAGCACGCAGTATTTT.

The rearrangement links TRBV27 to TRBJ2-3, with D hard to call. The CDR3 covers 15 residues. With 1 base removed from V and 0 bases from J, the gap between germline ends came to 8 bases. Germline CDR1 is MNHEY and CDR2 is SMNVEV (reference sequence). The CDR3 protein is CASSLWAASTDTQYF. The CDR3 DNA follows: TGTGCCAGCAGTTTATGGGCAGCAAGCACAGATACGCAGTATTTT.

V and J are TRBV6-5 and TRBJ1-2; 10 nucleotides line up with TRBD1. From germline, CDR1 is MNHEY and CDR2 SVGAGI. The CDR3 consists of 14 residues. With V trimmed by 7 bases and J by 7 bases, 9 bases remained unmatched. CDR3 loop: CASTSGDRGLGYTF. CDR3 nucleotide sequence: TGTGCCAGCACCTCCGGCGACAGGGGGCTTGGCTACACCTTC.

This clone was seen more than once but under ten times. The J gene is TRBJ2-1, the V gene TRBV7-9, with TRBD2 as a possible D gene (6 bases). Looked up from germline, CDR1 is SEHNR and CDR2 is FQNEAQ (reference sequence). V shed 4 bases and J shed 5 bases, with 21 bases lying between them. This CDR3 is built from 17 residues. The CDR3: CASSSPTLASNNNEQFF. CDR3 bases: TGTGCCAGCAGCTCCCCGACCCTAGCGAGTAACAACAATGAGCAGTTCTTC.

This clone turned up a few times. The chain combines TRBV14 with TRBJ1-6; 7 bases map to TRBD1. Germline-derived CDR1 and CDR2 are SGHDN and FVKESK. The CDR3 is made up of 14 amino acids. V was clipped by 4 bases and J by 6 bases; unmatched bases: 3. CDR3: CASSRRQGNSPLHF. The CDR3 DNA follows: TGTGCCAGCAGCCGCCGACAGGGTAATTCACCCCTCCACTTT. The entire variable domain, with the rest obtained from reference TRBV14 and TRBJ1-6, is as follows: EAGVTQFPSHSVIEKGQTVTLRCDPISGHDNLYWYRRVMGKEIKFLLHFVKESKQDESGMPNNRFLAERTGGTYSTLKVQPAELEDSGVYFCASSRRQGNSPLHFGNGTRLTVT.

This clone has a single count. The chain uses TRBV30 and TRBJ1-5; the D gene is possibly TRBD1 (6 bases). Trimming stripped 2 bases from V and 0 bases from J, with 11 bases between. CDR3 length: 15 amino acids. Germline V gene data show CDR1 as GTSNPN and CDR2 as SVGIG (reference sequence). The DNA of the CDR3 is TGTGCCTGGAGTCCAACAGGGTTTAGCAATCAGCCCCAGCATTTT. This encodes CAWSPTGFSNQPQHF.